This TCR beta chain was captured in a study of blood T cell repertoires in COVID-19. Study-wide background: COVID-19 samples collected from the United States, Italy and Spain covered acute and convalescent phases. Sources were T cells, B-cell-depleted T cells, or PBMCs; the material itself was cDNA or gDNA.

Unmatched junction bases numbered 12, after V lost 10 bases and J lost 7 bases. CDR1 and CDR2 from the germline V gene are MRHNA and SNTAGT. CDR3 length: 14 residues. The table came from immunoSEQ multiplex PCR; TCRdb's copy has only in-frame clones and leaves some out. The repertoire holds approximately 280,000 clones, with around 85% as singletons. Sequencing used peripheral blood. The V and J genes are TRBV6-4 and TRBJ2-1; TRBD2 matches 8 bases. The origin of this receptor is a woman younger than 45 who had recovered from COVID-19. CDR3 protein: CATSWGGGSNEQFF. Here the CDR3 DNA reads TGTGCCACCTCGTGGGGCGGGGGGTCTAATGAGCAGTTCTTC.